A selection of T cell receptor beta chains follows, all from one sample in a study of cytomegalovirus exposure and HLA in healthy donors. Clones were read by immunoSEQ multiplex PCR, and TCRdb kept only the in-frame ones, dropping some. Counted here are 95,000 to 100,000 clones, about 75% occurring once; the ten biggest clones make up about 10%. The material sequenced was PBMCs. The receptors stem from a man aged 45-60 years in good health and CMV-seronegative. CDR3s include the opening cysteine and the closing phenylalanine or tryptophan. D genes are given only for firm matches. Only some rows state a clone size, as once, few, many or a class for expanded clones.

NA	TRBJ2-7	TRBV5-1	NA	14	CASRVGRDSYEQYF	TGCGCCAGCAGGGTTGGTCGGGACTCCTACGAGCAGTACTTC
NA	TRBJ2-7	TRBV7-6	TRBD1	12	CASSSPQGTQYF	TGTGCCAGCAGCTCGCCACAGGGGACGCAGTACTTC
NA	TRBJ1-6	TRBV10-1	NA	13	CASSGQANSPLHF	TGCGCCAGCAGTGGACAGGCTAATTCACCCCTCCACTTT
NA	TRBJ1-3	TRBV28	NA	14	CASSKSGVGNTIYF	TGTGCCAGCAGTAAATCCGGAGTCGGAAACACCATATATTTT
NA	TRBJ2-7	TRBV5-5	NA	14	CASSLNWGQGEQYF	TGTGCCAGCAGCTTGAACTGGGGGCAGGGCGAGCAGTACTTC
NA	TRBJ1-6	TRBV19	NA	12	CASSKQNSPLHF	TGTGCCAGTAGTAAACAGAATTCACCCCTCCACTTT
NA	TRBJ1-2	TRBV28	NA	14	CASSWTAVNYGYTF	TGTGCCAGCAGTTGGACAGCCGTTAACTATGGCTACACCTTC
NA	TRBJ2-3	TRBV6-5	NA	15	CASSRSGGTTDTQYF	TGTGCCAGCAGTCGTTCTGGAGGCACCACAGATACGCAGTATTTT
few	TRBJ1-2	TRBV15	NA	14	CATSRPGKDYGYTF	TGTGCCACCAGCAGACCAGGGAAGGACTATGGCTACACCTTC
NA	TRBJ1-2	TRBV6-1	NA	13	CASSPPIRVGYTF	TGTGCCAGCAGTCCACCAATCAGGGTTGGCTACACCTTC
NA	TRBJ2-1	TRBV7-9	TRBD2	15	CASRGLAGAGNEQFF	TGTGCCAGCAGGGGACTAGCGGGGGCCGGAAATGAGCAGTTCTTC
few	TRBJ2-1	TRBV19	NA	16	CASIPGEGSSYNEQFF	TGTGCCAGTATCCCAGGGGAGGGGAGCTCCTACAATGAGCAGTTCTTC
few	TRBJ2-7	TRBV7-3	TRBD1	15	CASSPSGARGYEQYF	TGTGCCAGCAGCCCCTCTGGGGCCAGGGGGTACGAGCAGTACTTC
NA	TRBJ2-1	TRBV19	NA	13	CASLAARNNEQFF	TGTGCCAGTTTAGCGGCCAGAAACAATGAGCAGTTCTTC
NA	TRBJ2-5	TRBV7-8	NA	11	CASSPEGTQYF	TGTGCCAGCAGCCCAGAGGGGACCCAGTACTTC
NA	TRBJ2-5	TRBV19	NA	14	CASSIGEVGETQYF	TGTGCCAGTAGTATAGGGGAGGTGGGAGAGACCCAGTACTTC
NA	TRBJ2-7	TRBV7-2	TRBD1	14	CASSLWTGGEEQYF	TGTGCCAGCAGCTTGTGGACAGGGGGAGAGGAGCAGTACTTC
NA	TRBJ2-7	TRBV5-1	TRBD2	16	CASSLGTSGGLYEQYF	TGCGCCAGCAGCTTGGGGACTAGCGGGGGACTTTACGAGCAGTACTTC
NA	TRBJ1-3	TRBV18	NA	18	CASSSTGRDLIAGNTIYF	TGTGCCAGCTCATCCACGGGAAGGGACTTAATTGCTGGAAACACCATATATTTT
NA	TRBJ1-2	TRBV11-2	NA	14	CASSLQFTNYGYTF	TGTGCCAGCAGCTTACAGTTTACTAACTATGGCTACACCTTC
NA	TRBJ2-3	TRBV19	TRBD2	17	CASSTLPGLAGTDTQYF	TGTGCCAGTAGCACACTACCGGGACTAGCGGGGACAGATACGCAGTATTTT
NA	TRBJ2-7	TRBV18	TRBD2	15	CASSQTASGRYEQYF	TGTGCCAGCTCCCAAACGGCTAGCGGGAGATACGAGCAGTACTTC
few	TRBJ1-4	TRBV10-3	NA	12	CAISESGRKLFF	TGTGCCATCAGTGAGTCTGGCAGAAAACTGTTTTTT
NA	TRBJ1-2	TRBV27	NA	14	CASSAGKGRYGYTF	TGTGCCAGCAGCGCGGGAAAGGGACGCTATGGCTACACCTTC
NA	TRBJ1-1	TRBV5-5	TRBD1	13	CASSRTGGTEAFF	TGTGCCAGCAGCAGGACAGGGGGCACTGAAGCTTTCTTT
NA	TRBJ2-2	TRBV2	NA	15	CASSLYRSDTGELFF	TGTGCCAGCAGTCTATACAGGTCGGACACCGGGGAGCTGTTTTTT
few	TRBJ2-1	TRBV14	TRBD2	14	CASSQPLAGGKQFF	TGTGCCAGCAGCCAACCTCTAGCGGGGGGGAAGCAGTTCTTC
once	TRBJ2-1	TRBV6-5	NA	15	CASSYSSGVYNEQFF	TGTGCCAGCTCCTATTCCTCGGGAGTCTACAATGAGCAGTTCTTC
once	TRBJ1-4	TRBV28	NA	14	CASSPAGTGEKLFF	TGTGCCAGCAGTCCCGCAGGCACCGGTGAAAAACTGTTTTTT
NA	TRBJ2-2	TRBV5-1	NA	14	CASSGAENTGELFF	TGCGCCAGCAGCGGTGCGGAGAACACCGGGGAGCTGTTTTTT
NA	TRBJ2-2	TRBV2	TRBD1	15	CASSGQGANTGELFF	TGTGCCAGCAGCGGACAGGGGGCGAACACCGGGGAGCTGTTTTTT
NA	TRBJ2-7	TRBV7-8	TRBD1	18	CASSSRGTGGLSYYEQYF	TGTGCCAGCAGCAGCAGGGGGACAGGGGGCTTATCATACTACGAGCAGTACTTC
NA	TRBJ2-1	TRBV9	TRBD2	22	CASRRGAGAGLAGGRGYNEQFF	TGTGCCAGCCGAAGGGGGGCAGGGGCTGGACTAGCGGGAGGTAGAGGTTACAATGAGCAGTTCTTC
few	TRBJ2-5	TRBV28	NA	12	CASSLRGGTQYF	TGTGCCAGCAGTTTGAGAGGCGGGACCCAGTACTTC
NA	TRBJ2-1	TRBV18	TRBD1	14	CASSRDRAPGEQFF	TGTGCCAGCTCGCGGGACAGGGCCCCAGGTGAGCAGTTCTTC
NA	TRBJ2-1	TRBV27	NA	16	CASRSLGTARGDEQFF	TGTGCCAGCAGATCTCTAGGGACTGCGCGCGGGGATGAGCAGTTCTTC
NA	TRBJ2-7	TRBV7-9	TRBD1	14	CASSSGQATYEQYF	TGTGCCAGCAGCTCGGGACAGGCGACCTACGAGCAGTACTTC
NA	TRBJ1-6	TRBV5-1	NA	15	CASSQGFRDNSPLHF	TGCGCCAGCAGCCAGGGGTTTCGAGATAATTCACCCCTCCACTTT
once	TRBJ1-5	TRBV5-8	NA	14	CASNSLGARQPQHF	TGTGCCAGCAACTCTCTAGGCGCGAGGCAGCCCCAGCATTTT
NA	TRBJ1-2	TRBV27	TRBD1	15	CASSPGTGTPYGYTF	TGTGCCAGCAGTCCCGGGACAGGGACCCCCTATGGCTACACCTTC
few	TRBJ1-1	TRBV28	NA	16	CASSLGRTGVNTEAFF	TGTGCCAGCAGTTTAGGGCGTACGGGGGTGAACACTGAAGCTTTCTTT
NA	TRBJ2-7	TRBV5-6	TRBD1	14	CASSLGTGVYEQYF	TGTGCCAGCAGCTTGGGGACAGGGGTCTACGAGCAGTACTTC
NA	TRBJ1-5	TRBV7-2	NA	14	CASSRERSNQPQHF	TGTGCCAGCAGCCGGGAGAGGAGCAATCAGCCCCAGCATTTT
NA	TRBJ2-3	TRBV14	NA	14	CASSQESRRITQYF	TGTGCCAGCAGCCAAGAATCTAGGAGAATTACGCAGTATTTT
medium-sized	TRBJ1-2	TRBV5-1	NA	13	CASSLEMGHGYTF	TGCGCCAGCAGCTTGGAGATGGGGCATGGCTACACCTTC
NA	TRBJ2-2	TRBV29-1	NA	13	CSAPTTDTGELFF	TGCAGCGCCCCCACCACGGACACCGGGGAGCTGTTTTTT
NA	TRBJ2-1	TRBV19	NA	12	CASSIIPTEQFF	TGTGCCAGTAGTATAATTCCCACAGAGCAGTTCTTC